Listed below are T cell receptor beta chains from one sample, sequenced in a study of blood T cell repertoires in COVID-19. Clones were read by immunoSEQ multiplex PCR, and TCRdb kept only the in-frame ones, dropping some. The sample carries a few hundred thousand clones, 80% recorded once. Sequenced input: PBMCs or T cells enriched from blood (not recorded which). The receptors stem from a woman aged 40-49 years with acute COVID-19. Both conserved end residues are part of each CDR3. D genes are given only for firm matches. Clone size is stated in some rows and not others, as once, few, many or a class when expanded.

d_gene,v_gene,abundance,j_gene,CDR3aa,CDR3nt
-,TRBV5-4,-,TRBJ1-4,CASSLEASTEKLFF,TGTGCCAGCAGCTTGGAGGCTAGTACCGAAAAACTGTTTTTT
-,TRBV5-6,many,TRBJ1-1,CASSLGGGTEAFF,TGTGCCAGCAGCTTGGGAGGGGGCACTGAAGCTTTCTTT
TRBD1,TRBV20-1,-,TRBJ1-2,CSASDRVGYGYTF,TGCAGTGCTAGTGACAGGGTTGGCTATGGCTACACCTTC
-,TRBV11-2,few,TRBJ1-1,CASSETGYTEAFF,TGTGCCAGCAGCGAGACGGGATACACTGAAGCTTTCTTT
-,TRBV6-5,-,TRBJ1-3,CASSPTVGSGNTIYF,TGTGCCAGCAGTCCGACAGTTGGCTCTGGAAACACCATATATTTT
-,TRBV27,-,TRBJ1-2,CASSLLAHPMGYTF,TGTGCCAGCAGTTTACTGGCACACCCGATGGGCTACACCTTC
-,TRBV6-4,-,TRBJ1-1,CASSRQANTEAFF,TGTGCCAGCAGTCGACAGGCGAACACTGAAGCTTTCTTT
-,TRBV6-5,-,TRBJ2-1,CASSYEGASYNEQFF,TGTGCCAGCAGTTACGAAGGGGCTTCCTACAATGAGCAGTTCTTC
TRBD1,TRBV3-1/TRBV3-2,-,TRBJ1-5,CASSRQGQPQHF,TGTGCCAGCAGCCGACAGGGGCAGCCCCAGCATTTT
TRBD1,TRBV11-2,-,TRBJ1-4,CASARLQGANEKLFF,TGTGCCAGCGCCCGCCTGCAGGGGGCTAATGAAAAACTGTTTTTT
TRBD1,TRBV29-1,-,TRBJ2-7,CSVGDRGEEQYF,TGCAGCGTAGGGGACAGGGGGGAAGAGCAGTACTTC